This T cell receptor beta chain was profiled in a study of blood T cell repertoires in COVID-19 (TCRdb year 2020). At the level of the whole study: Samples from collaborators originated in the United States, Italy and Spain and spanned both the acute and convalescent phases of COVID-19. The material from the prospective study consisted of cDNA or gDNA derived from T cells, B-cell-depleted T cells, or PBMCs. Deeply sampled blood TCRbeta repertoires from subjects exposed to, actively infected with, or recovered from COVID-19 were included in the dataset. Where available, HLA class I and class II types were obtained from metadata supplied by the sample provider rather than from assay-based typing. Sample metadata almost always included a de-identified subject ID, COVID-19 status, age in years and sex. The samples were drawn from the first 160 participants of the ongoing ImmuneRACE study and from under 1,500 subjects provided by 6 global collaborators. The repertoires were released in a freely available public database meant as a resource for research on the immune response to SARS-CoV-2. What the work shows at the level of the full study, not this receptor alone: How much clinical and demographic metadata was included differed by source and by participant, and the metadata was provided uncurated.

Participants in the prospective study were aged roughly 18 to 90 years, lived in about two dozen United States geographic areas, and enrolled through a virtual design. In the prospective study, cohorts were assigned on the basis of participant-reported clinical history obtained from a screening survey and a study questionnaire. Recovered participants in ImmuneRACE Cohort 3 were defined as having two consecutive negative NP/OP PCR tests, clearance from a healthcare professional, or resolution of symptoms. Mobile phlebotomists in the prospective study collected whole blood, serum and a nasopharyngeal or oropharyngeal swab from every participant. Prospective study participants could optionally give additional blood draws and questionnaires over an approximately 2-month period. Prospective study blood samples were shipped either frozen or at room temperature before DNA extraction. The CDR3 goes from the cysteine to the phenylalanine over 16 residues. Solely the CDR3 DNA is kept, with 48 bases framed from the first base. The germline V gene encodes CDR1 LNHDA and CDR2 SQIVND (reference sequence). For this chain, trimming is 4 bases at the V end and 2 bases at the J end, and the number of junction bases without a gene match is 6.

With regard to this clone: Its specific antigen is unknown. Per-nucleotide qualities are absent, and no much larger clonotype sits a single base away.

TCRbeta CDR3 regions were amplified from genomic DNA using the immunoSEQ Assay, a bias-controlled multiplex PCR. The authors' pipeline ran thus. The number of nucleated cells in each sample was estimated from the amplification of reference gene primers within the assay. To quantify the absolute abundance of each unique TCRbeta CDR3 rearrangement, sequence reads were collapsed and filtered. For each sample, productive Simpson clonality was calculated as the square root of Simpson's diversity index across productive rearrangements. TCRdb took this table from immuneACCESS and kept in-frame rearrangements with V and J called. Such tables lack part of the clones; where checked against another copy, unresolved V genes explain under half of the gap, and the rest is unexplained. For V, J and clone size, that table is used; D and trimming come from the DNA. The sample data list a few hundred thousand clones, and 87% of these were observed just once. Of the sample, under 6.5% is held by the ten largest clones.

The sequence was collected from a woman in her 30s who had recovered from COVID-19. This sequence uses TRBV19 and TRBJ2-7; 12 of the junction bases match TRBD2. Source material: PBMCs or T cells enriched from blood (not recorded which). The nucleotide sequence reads TGTGCCAGTAGTAATCTAGCGGGGGGGTCCCCCTACGAGCAGTACTTC. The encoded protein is CASSNLAGGSPYEQYF.